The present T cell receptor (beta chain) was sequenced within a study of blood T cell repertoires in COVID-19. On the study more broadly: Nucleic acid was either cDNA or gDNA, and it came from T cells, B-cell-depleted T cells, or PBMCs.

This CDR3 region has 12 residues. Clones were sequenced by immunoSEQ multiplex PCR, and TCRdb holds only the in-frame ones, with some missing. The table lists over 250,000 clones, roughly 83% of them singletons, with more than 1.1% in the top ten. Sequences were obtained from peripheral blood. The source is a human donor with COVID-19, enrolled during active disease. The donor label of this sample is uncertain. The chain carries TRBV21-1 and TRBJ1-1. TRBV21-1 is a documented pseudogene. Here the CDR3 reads CASSPGKREAFF. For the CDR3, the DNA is TGTGCCAGCAGCCCCGGTAAGAGGGAAGCTTTCTTT.